Listed below are T cell receptor beta chains from one sample, sequenced in a study of T cells in Graves' hyperthyroidism and ophthalmopathy. TCRdb reprocessed the multiplex PCR reads with MiXCR, giving one entry per CDR3 protein. The repertoire includes 400,000 or so distinct CDR3 sequences, about 14% of them detected once, and around 20% sits in the top ten. The sequenced sample was blood. The receptor source for this set is a woman in her 30s with Graves' ophthalmopathy. CDR3s include the opening cysteine and the closing phenylalanine or tryptophan. The D gene is left open where the match is weak. Size tells how often a clone was seen (once, few, many) or the class of an expanded clone, and some rows leave it out.

d_call,v_call,clone_size,j_call,cdr3_aa,cdr3_nt
-,TRBV2,many,TRBJ2-2,CASRSDSTGELFF,TGTGCCAGCAGGTCGGACAGCACCGGGGAGCTGTTTTTT
-,TRBV18,many,TRBJ1-1,CASSARRELNTEAFF,TGTGCCAGCTCAGCCCGAAGGGAGCTGAACACTGAAGCTTTCTTT
TRBD1,TRBV10-3,-,TRBJ2-7,CAISLTGGRSYEQYF,TGTGCCATCAGCCTTACAGGGGGCAGATCCTACGAGCAGTACTTC
TRBD2,TRBV2,few,TRBJ2-7,CASKLTSGGADEQYF,TGTGCCAGTAAGCTGACTAGCGGGGGGGCCGACGAGCAGTACTTC
-,TRBV5-1,many,TRBJ2-4,CASGPAGENIQYF,TGCGCCAGCGGACCGGCAGGGGAAAACATTCAGTACTTC
TRBD1,TRBV14,many,TRBJ1-1,CASSHRDRGNTEAFF,TGTGCCAGCAGCCATCGGGACAGAGGGAACACTGAAGCTTTCTTT
-,TRBV20-1,-,TRBJ1-1,CSPRDAGRTTEAFF,TGCAGTCCCAGGGACGCAGGGAGAACCACTGAAGCTTTCTTT
TRBD1,TRBV28,many,TRBJ2-1,CASSYTGTGRMNEQFF,TGTGCCAGCAGTTACACCGGGACAGGGAGGATGAATGAGCAGTTCTTC
-,TRBV24-1,-,TRBJ2-5,CATSDSVLYLETQYF,TGTGCCACCAGTGATTCTGTCTTGTACCTAGAGACCCAGTACTTC
-,TRBV6-1,many,TRBJ1-1,CASSERPDGDTEAFF,TGTGCCAGCAGTGAACGTCCCGATGGTGACACTGAAGCTTTCTTT
-,TRBV6-1,-,TRBJ2-1,CASRSGDSYNEQFF,TGTGCCAGCAGGTCTGGTGACTCCTACAATGAGCAGTTCTTC
TRBD2,TRBV2,many,TRBJ2-3,CALAGGTDTQYF,TGTGCCCTAGCGGGGGGCACAGATACGCAGTATTTT
TRBD1,TRBV20-1,many,TRBJ1-5,CSAKTGPGQVNQPQHF,TGCAGTGCTAAAACCGGACCGGGACAGGTGAATCAGCCCCAGCATTTT
-,TRBV5-5,-,TRBJ1-5,CASSFHSNQPQHF,TGTGCCAGCAGCTTTCATAGCAATCAGCCCCAGCATTTT
-,TRBV4-1,many,TRBJ1-1,CASSQEKPGRTEAFF,TGCGCCAGCAGCCAAGAGAAACCCGGAAGGACTGAAGCTTTCTTT
-,TRBV18,many,TRBJ1-3,CASSDPTSGNTIYF,TGTGCCAGCTCAGATCCAACCTCTGGAAACACCATATATTTT
-,TRBV7-9,many,TRBJ2-7,CASSFGDYEQYF,TGTGCCAGCAGCTTTGGGGACTACGAGCAGTACTTC
TRBD1,TRBV12-3/TRBV12-4,many,TRBJ1-2,CASKRDRVDGYTF,TGTGCCAGCAAACGCGACAGGGTGGATGGCTACACCTTC
TRBD1,TRBV15,many,TRBJ1-1,CATSWDRLRNTEAFF,TGTGCCACCAGCTGGGACAGACTGCGGAACACTGAAGCTTTCTTT
TRBD1,TRBV19,few,TRBJ1-5,CASSTDTGVRHQPQHF,TGTGCCAGTAGTACGGATACAGGGGTTAGGCATCAGCCCCAGCATTTT